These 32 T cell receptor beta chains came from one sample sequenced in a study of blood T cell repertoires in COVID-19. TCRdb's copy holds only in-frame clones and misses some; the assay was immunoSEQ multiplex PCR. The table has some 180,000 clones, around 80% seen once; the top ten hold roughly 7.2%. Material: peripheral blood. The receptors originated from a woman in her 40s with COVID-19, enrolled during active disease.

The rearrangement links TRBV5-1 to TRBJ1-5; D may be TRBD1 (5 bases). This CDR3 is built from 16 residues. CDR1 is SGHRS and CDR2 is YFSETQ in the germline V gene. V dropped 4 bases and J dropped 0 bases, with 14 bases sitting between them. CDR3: CASSPATDGSNQPQHF. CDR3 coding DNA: TGCGCCAGCAGCCCTGCGACAGACGGTAGCAATCAGCCCCAGCATTTT.

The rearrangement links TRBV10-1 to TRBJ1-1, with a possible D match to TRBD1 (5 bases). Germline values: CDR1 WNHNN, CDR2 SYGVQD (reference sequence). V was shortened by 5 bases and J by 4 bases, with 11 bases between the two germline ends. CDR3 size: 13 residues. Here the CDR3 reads CASSFSGATEAFF. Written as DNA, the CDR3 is TGCGCCAGCAGTTTCAGCGGGGCCACTGAAGCTTTCTTT.

The CDR3 DNA follows: TGTGCCAGCAGCTTAGCGGGGACTAGCATCCGCGAGCAGTACTTC. It yields the protein CASSLAGTSIREQYF. This sequence joins TRBV7-6 and TRBJ2-7, with 9 positions matching TRBD2. Germline lookup yields CDR1 SGHVS and CDR2 FNYEAQ. CDR3 length: 15 residues. Unmatched junction bases numbered 6, after V lost 0 bases and J lost 6 bases.

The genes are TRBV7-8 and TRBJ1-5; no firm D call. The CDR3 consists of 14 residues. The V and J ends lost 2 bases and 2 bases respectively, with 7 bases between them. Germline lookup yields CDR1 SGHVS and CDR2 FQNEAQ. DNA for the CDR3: TGTGCCAGCAGCTTATCTACAGGCAATCAGCCCCAGCATTTT. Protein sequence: CASSLSTGNQPQHF.

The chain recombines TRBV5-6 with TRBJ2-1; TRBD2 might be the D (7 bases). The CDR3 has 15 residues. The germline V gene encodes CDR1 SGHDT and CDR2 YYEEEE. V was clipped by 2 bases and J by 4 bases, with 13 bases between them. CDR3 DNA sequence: TGTGCCAGCAGCTTAGGGGGACTAACATACAATGAGCAGTTCTTC. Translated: CASSLGGLTYNEQFF.

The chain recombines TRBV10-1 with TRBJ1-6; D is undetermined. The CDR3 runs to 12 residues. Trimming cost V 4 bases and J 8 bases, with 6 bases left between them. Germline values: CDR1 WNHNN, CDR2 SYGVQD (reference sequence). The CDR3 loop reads CASSVGDSPLHF. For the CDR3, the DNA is TGCGCCAGCAGTGTAGGAGATTCACCCCTCCACTTT.

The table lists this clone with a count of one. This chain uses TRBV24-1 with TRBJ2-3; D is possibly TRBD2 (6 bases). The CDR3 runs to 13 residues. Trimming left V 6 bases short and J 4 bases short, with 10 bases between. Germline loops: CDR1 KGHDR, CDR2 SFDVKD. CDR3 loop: CATSLPSADTQYF. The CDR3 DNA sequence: TGTGCCACCAGTCTCCCTAGCGCAGATACGCAGTATTTT.

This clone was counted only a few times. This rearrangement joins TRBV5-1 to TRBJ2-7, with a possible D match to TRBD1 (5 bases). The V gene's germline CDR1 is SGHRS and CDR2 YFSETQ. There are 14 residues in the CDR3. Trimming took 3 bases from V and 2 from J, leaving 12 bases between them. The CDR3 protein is CASSSQGNPYEQYF. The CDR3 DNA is TGCGCCAGCAGCTCGCAGGGAAACCCCTACGAGCAGTACTTC.

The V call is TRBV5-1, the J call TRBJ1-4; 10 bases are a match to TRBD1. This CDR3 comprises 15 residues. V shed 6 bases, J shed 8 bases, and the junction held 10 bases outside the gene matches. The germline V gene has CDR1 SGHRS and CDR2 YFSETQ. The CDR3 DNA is TGCGCCAGCACTCTTACCGGGACAGGGGCAGAAAAACTGTTTTTT. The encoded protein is CASTLTGTGAEKLFF.

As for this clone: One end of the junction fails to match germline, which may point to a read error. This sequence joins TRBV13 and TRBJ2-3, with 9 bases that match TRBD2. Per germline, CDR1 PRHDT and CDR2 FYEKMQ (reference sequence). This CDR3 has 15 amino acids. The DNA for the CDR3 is TGTGCCAGCAGCTTTCCAGCGGGGGGCACATATACGCAGTATTTT. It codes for CASSFPAGGTYTQYF. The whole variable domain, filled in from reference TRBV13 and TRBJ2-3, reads AAGVIQSPRHLIKEKRETATLKCYPIPRHDTVYWYQQGPGQDPQFLISFYEKMQSDKGSIPDRFSAQQFSDYHSELNMSSLELGDSALYFCASSFPAGGTYTQYFGPGTRLTVL.

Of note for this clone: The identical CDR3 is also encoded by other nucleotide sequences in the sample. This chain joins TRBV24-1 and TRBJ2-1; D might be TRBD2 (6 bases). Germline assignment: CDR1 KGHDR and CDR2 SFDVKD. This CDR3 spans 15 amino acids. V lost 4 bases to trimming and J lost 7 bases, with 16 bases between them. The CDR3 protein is CATSDPGPGDNEQFF. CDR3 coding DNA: TGTGCCACCAGTGACCCAGGGCCGGGGGATAATGAGCAGTTCTTC.

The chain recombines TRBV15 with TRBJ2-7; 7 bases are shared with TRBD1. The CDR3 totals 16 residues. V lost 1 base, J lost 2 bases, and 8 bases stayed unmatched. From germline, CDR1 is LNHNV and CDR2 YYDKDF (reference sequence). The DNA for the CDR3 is TGTGCCACCAGCAGAGTACCTGGGGACAGCACCTACGAGCAGTACTTC. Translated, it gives CATSRVPGDSTYEQYF.

CDR3 loop: CASRTPGTGAGNTIYF. DNA for the CDR3: TGTGCCAGCAGGACCCCCGGGACAGGGGCAGGAAACACCATATATTTT. The chain carries TRBV28 and TRBJ1-3; TRBD1 aligns across 10 bases. The CDR3 loop spans 16 amino acids. The V segment lost 6 bases and the J segment 4 bases; nucleotides outside the gene matches: 9. The germline CDR1 and CDR2 sequences are MDHEN and SYDVKM.

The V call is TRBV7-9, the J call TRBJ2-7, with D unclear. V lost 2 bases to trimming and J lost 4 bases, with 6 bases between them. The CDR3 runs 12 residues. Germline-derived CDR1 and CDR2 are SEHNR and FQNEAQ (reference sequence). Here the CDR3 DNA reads TGTGCCAGCAGCTTATCTATGTACGAGCAGTACTTC. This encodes CASSLSMYEQYF. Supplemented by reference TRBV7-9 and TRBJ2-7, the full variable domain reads DTGVSQNPRHKITKRGQNVTFRCDPISEHNRLYWYRQTLGQGPEFLTYFQNEAQLEKSRLLSDRFSAERPKGSFSTLEIQRTEQGDSAMYLCASSLSMYEQYFGPGTRLTVT.

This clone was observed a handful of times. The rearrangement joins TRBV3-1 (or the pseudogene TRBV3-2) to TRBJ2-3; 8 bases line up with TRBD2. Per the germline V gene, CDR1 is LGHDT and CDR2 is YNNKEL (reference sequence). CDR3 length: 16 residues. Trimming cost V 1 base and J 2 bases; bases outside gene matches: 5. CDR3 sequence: CASSQGTLAVTDTQYF. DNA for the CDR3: TGTGCCAGCAGCCAAGGTACACTAGCGGTCACAGATACGCAGTATTTT.

In nucleotides, the CDR3 is TGTGCCAGCAGCGGACAAACAGGGTTTAGCTATGGCTACACCTTC. Translated: CASSGQTGFSYGYTF. This sequence joins TRBV9 and TRBJ1-2; a weak D match, TRBD1 (6 bases). This CDR3 has 15 residues. Germline loops: CDR1 SGDLS, CDR2 YYNGEE. Trimming pared 3 bases from V and 4 bases from J, leaving 16 bases between.

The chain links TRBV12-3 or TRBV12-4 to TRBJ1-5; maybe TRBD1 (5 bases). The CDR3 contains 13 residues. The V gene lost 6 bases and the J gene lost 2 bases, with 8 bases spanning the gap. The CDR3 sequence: CASRGLGNQPQHF. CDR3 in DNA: TGTGCCAGCAGGGGGCTAGGCAATCAGCCCCAGCATTTT.

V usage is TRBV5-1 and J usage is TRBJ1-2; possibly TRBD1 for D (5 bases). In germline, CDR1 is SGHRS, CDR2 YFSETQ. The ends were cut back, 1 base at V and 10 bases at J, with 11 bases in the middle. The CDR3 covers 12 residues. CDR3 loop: CASSLKGSAYTF. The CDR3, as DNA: TGCGCCAGCAGCTTGAAGGGGTCGGCCTACACCTTC.

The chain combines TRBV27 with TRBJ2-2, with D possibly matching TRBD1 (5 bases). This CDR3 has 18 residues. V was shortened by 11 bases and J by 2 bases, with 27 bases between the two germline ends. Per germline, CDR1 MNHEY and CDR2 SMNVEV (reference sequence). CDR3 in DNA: TGTGCCGCAGCAGCGCGTGTGTGGCAGGGCACAAACACCGGGGAGCTGTTTTTT. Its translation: CAAAARVWQGTNTGELFF.

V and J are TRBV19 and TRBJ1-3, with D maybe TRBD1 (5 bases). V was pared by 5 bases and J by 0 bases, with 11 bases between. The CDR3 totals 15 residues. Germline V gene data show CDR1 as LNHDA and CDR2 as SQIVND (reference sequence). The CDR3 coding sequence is TGTGCCAGTAGTGCCCGCAGGGTCTCTGGAAACACCATATATTTT. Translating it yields CASSARRVSGNTIYF.

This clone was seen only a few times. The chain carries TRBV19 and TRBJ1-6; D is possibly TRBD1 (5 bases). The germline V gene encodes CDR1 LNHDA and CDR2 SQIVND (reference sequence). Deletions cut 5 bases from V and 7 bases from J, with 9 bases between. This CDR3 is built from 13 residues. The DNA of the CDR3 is TGTGCCAGTAGTGTGGAGGGGAATTCACCCCTCCACTTT. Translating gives CASSVEGNSPLHF.

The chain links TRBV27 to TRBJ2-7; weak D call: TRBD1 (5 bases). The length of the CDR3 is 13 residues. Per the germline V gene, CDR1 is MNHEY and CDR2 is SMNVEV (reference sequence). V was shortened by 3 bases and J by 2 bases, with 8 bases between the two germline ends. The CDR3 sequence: CASSFGATYEQYF. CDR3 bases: TGTGCCAGCAGTTTTGGGGCTACCTACGAGCAGTACTTC.

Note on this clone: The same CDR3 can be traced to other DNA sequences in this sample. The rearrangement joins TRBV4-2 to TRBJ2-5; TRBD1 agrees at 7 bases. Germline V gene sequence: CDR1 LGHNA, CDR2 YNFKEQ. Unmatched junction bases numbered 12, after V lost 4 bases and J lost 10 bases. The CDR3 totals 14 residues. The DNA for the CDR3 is TGTGCCAGCAGCCCACCATCGGGACAGACCTACCAGTACTTC. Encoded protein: CASSPPSGQTYQYF.

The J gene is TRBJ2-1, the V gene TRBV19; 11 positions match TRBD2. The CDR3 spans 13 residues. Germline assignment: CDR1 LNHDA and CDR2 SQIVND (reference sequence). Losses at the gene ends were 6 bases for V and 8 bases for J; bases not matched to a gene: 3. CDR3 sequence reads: CASRTSGMDEQFF. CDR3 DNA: TGTGCCAGTAGGACTAGCGGGATGGATGAGCAGTTCTTC.

The CDR3 DNA is TGCGCCAGCAGCGAACAGGGGCTGAACACTGAAGCTTTCTTT. Amino acid sequence: CASSEQGLNTEAFF. This chain links TRBV5-1 with TRBJ1-1, with 7 bases matching TRBD1. V shed 4 bases and J 0 bases; nucleotides not matched to a gene: 3. The CDR3 extends over 14 amino acids. Per germline, CDR1 SGHRS and CDR2 YFSETQ.

The CDR3 region has the DNA TGTGCCAGCAGCGGAGGGGGCGGGGTCGCGGAGGAGACCCAGTACTTC. Amino acids: CASSGGGGVAEETQYF. The chain links TRBV3-1 (or the pseudogene TRBV3-2) to TRBJ2-5, with D possibly being TRBD1 (7 bases). Germline V gene lookup returns CDR1 LGHDT and CDR2 YNNKEL (reference sequence). The CDR3 contains 16 residues. V was pared by 5 bases and J by 5 bases, with 21 bases between.

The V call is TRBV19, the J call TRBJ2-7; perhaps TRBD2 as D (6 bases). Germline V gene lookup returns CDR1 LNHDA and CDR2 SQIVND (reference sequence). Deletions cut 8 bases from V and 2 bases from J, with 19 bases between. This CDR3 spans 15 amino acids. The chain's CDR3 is CASSSGAGMAYEQYF. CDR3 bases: TGTGCCAGTTCCTCCGGGGCGGGGATGGCCTACGAGCAGTACTTC. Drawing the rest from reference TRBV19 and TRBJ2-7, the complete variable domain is DGGITQSPKYLFRKEGQNVTLSCEQNLNHDAMYWYRQDPGQGLRLIYYSQIVNDFQKGDIAEGYSVSREKKESFPLTVTSAQKNPTAFYLCASSSGAGMAYEQYFGPGTRLTVT.

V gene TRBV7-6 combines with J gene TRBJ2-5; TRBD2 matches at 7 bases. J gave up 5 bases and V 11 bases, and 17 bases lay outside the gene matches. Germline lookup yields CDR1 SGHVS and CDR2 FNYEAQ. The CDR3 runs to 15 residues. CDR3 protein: CAGSSGAGVLETQYF. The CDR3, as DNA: TGTGCCGGGTCCTCCGGGGCGGGAGTGCTCGAGACCCAGTACTTC.

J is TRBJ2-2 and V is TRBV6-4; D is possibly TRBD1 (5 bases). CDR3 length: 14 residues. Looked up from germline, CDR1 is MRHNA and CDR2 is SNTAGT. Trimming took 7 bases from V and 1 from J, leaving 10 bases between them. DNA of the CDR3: TGTGCCAGCAAACCGACAGAGAACACCGGGGAGCTGTTTTTT. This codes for CASKPTENTGELFF.

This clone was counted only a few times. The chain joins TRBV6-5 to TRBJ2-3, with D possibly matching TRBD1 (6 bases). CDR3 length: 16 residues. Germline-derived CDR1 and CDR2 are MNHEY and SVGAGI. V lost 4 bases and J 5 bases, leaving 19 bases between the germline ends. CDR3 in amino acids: CASSSPRTGRGDTQYF. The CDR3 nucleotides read TGTGCCAGCAGTTCCCCCCGAACAGGGCGAGGAGATACGCAGTATTTT.

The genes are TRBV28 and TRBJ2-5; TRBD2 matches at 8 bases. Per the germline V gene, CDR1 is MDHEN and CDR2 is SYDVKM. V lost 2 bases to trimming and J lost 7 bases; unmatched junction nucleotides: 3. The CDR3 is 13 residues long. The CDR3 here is CASSLGSGVTQYF. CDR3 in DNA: TGTGCCAGCAGTTTAGGTAGCGGGGTGACCCAGTACTTC.

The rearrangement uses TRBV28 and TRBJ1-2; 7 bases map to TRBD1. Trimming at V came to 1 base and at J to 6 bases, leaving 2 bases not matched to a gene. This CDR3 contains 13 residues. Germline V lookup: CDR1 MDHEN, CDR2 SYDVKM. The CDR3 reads CASSLSGGNGYTF. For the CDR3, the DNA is TGTGCCAGCAGTTTATCAGGGGGTAATGGCTACACCTTC.